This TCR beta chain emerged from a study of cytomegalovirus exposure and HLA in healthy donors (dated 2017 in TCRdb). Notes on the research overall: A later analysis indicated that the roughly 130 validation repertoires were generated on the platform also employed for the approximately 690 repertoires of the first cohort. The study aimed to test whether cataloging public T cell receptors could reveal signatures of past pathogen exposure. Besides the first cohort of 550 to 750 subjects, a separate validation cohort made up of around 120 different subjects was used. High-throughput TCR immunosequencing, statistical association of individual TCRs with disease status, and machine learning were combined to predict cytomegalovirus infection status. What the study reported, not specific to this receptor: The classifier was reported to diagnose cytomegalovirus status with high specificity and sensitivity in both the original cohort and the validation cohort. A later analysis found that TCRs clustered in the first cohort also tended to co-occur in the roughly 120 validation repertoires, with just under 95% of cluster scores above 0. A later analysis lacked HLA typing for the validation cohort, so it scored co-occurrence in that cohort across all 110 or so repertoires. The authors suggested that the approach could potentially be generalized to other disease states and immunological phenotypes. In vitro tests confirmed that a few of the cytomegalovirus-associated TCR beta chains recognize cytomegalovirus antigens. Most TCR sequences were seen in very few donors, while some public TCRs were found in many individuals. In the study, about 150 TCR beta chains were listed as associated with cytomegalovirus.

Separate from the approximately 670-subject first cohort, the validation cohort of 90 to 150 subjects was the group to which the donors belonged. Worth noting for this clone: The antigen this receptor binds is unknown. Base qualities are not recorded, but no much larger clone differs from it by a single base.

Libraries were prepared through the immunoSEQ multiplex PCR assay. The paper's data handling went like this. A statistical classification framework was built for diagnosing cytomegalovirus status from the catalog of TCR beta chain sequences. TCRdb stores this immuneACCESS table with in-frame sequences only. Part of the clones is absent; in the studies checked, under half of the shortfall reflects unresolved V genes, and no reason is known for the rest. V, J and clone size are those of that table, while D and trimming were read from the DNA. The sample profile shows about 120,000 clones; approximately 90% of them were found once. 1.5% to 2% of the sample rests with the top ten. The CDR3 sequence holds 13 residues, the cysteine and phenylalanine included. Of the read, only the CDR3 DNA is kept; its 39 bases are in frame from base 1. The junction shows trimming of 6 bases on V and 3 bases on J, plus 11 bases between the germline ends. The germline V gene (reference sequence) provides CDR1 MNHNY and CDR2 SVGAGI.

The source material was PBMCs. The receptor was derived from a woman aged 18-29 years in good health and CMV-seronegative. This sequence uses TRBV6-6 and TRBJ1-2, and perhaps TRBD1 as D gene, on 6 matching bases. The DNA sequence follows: TGTGCCAGCAGGCCACAGGGCTACTATGGCTACACCTTC. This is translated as CASRPQGYYGYTF.